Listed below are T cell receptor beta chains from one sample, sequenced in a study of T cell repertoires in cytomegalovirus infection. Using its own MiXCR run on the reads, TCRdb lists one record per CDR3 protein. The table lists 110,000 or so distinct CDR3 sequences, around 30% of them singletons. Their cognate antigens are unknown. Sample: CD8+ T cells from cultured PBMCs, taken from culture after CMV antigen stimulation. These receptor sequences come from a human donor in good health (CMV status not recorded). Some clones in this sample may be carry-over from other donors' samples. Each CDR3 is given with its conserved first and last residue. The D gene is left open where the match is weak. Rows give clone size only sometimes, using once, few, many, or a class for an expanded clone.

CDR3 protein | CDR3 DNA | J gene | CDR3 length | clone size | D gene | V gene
CASSPSPTQGWDTEAFF | TGTGCCAGCAGCCCCAGCCCGACACAGGGCTGGGACACTGAAGCTTTCTTT | TRBJ1-1 | 17 | few | NA | TRBV5-6
CASSIMGGLARTYNEQFF | TGTGCCAGCAGCATCATGGGGGGACTAGCGAGGACCTACAATGAGCAGTTCTTC | TRBJ2-1 | 18 | few | TRBD2 | TRBV7-2
CASSLAGGPQDTQYF | TGTGCCAGCAGCTTAGCGGGGGGGCCTCAGGATACGCAGTATTTT | TRBJ2-3 | 15 | NA | NA | TRBV7-9
CASSPVSSYNEQFF | TGTGCCAGCAGTCCGGTGAGCTCCTACAATGAGCAGTTCTTT | TRBJ2-1 | 14 | few | NA | TRBV27
CASSPGTSGHEQFF | TGTGCCAGCAGCCCAGGGACTTCGGGCCATGAGCAGTTCTTC | TRBJ2-1 | 14 | many | NA | TRBV6-2/TRBV6-3
CASSEARRNNQPQHF | TGTGCCAGCAGTGAAGCCCGCAGGAACAATCAGCCCCAGCATTTT | TRBJ1-5 | 15 | NA | NA | TRBV2
CASSLDHPPVAYEQFF | TGTGCCAGCAGCTTAGATCACCCCCCAGTAGCGTATGAGCAGTTCTTC | TRBJ2-1 | 16 | few | NA | TRBV7-8
CASRIGGASYNEQFF | TGTGCCAGCAGAATAGGGGGGGCCTCCTACAATGAGCAGTTCTTC | TRBJ2-1 | 15 | NA | NA | TRBV6-5
CASSQDWVGSMNTEAFF | TGTGCCAGCAGCCAAGATTGGGTCGGCAGTATGAACACTGAAGCTTTCTTT | TRBJ1-1 | 17 | few | NA | TRBV3-1
CASSSSIGYEQYF | TGTGCCAGCAGCTCCTCTATCGGCTACGAGCAGTACTTC | TRBJ2-7 | 13 | many | NA | TRBV7-2
CASSPDRGPWGPQHF | TGTGCCAGCAGCCCGGACAGAGGGCCGTGGGGTCCCCAGCATTTT | TRBJ1-5 | 15 | NA | NA | TRBV6-2/TRBV6-3
CASSLGSTWTNQPQHF | TGTGCCAGCAGCTTAGGATCCACGTGGACCAACCAGCCCCAGCATTTT | TRBJ1-5 | 16 | few | NA | TRBV7-2
CASSSPDGQDTDTQYF | TGTGCCAGCAGCTCCCCGGACGGACAAGACACAGATACGCAGTATTTT | TRBJ2-3 | 16 | few | NA | TRBV11-2
CASSLGQFYEQYF | TGTGCCAGCAGTCTCGGACAGTTCTACGAGCAGTACTTC | TRBJ2-7 | 13 | NA | NA | TRBV28
CASRTGSSNQPQHF | TGTGCCAGCAGGACAGGGTCTAGCAATCAGCCCCAGCATTTT | TRBJ1-5 | 14 | few | TRBD1 | TRBV27
CASSLDAGSNQPQHF | TGTGCCAGCAGCTTAGATGCAGGGAGCAATCAGCCCCAGCATTTT | TRBJ1-5 | 15 | NA | NA | TRBV11-2
CASSIGTGGQPQHF | TGTGCCAGCAGCATCGGGACAGGGGGCCAGCCCCAGCATTTT | TRBJ1-5 | 14 | NA | TRBD1 | TRBV5-6
CSVPGRGAQTAVGTGELFF | TGCAGCGTTCCCGGAAGGGGGGCGCAGACGGCTGTAGGAACCGGGGAGCTGTTTTTT | TRBJ2-2 | 19 | NA | NA | TRBV20-1
CASSYSTGDMDQPQHF | TGTGCCAGCAGTTACTCGACAGGGGATATGGATCAGCCCCAGCATTTT | TRBJ1-5 | 16 | NA | TRBD1 | TRBV6-6
CASTPRADRAYGYTF | TGTGCCAGCACCCCACGGGCAGACAGGGCCTATGGCTACACCTTC | TRBJ1-2 | 15 | few | TRBD1 | TRBV6-5
CASGLAGLGTEAFF | TGTGCCAGCGGCCTAGCGGGGCTGGGCACTGAAGCTTTCTTT | TRBJ1-1 | 14 | few | NA | TRBV7-9
CASSFDPVGPRTEAFF | TGTGCCAGCAGCTTTGACCCGGTGGGACCTAGAACTGAAGCTTTCTTT | TRBJ1-1 | 16 | few | NA | TRBV11-2
CASNGARYTGELFF | TGTGCCAGCAATGGGGCCCGGTACACCGGGGAGCTGTTTTTT | TRBJ2-2 | 14 | NA | NA | TRBV7-6
CASSPRPGTGLNTEAFF | TGTGCCAGCAGCCCCCGTCCCGGGACAGGGTTGAACACTGAAGCTTTCTTT | TRBJ1-1 | 17 | few | TRBD1 | TRBV7-9
CASSLVMSGYTF | TGTGCCAGCAGTTTAGTTATGAGTGGCTACACCTTC | TRBJ1-2 | 12 | NA | NA | TRBV28
CASSVFSQPAQPQHF | TGTGCCAGCAGTGTATTTTCCCAACCGGCGCAGCCCCAGCATTTT | TRBJ1-5 | 15 | few | NA | TRBV6-1
CASSLIRAFQGGTQYF | TGTGCCAGCAGTTTAATTCGGGCCTTTCAAGGGGGTACGCAGTATTTT | TRBJ2-3 | 16 | few | NA | TRBV12-3/TRBV12-4
CASSSASGPGAYEQYF | TGTGCCAGCAGCTCCGCATCTGGACCAGGGGCCTACGAGCAGTACTTC | TRBJ2-7 | 16 | NA | NA | TRBV7-2
CASSRGQGRGYEQYF | TGTGCCAGCAGTCGTGGACAGGGGAGAGGCTACGAGCAGTACTTC | TRBJ2-7 | 15 | NA | TRBD1 | TRBV6-2/TRBV6-3
CASSIGLAGGRSTGELFF | TGTGCCAGTAGTATTGGACTAGCGGGGGGGCGAAGCACCGGGGAGCTGTTTTTT | TRBJ2-2 | 18 | few | TRBD2 | TRBV19
CASSSGLAGASGELFF | TGTGCCAGCAGCTCCGGACTAGCGGGGGCAAGCGGGGAGCTGTTTTTT | TRBJ2-2 | 16 | NA | TRBD2 | TRBV6-2/TRBV6-3
CASSALSGGESSYNEQFF | TGTGCCAGCAGCGCGCTTAGCGGGGGGGAGAGCTCCTACAATGAGCAGTTCTTC | TRBJ2-1 | 18 | once | TRBD2 | TRBV9
CASSQNAAGRGDTQYF | TGCGCCAGCAGCCAAAACGCAGCGGGGCGGGGGGACACGCAGTATTTT | TRBJ2-3 | 16 | NA | TRBD2 | TRBV5-1
CASTGTGRETQYF | TGTGCCAGCACCGGGACAGGGAGGGAGACCCAGTACTTC | TRBJ2-5 | 13 | NA | TRBD1 | TRBV7-4
CASSLLDGETQYF | TGTGCCAGCAGTTTATTGGACGGTGAGACCCAGTACTTC | TRBJ2-5 | 13 | NA | NA | TRBV27
CASEGVNDMNTEAFF | TGTGCCAGCGAGGGGGTAAATGACATGAACACTGAAGCTTTCTTT | TRBJ1-1 | 15 | few | NA | TRBV6-6
CASSQGLGSYEQYF | TGCGCCAGCAGCCAAGGCCTAGGATCCTACGAGCAGTACTTC | TRBJ2-7 | 14 | once | NA | TRBV4-1
CSVLTGQTYGYTF | TGCAGCGTCTTGACGGGACAGACCTATGGCTACACCTTC | TRBJ1-2 | 13 | few | TRBD1 | TRBV29-1
CASSELGQNPTYEQYF | TGTGCCAGCAGTGAGTTAGGACAGAATCCTACCTACGAGCAGTACTTC | TRBJ2-7 | 16 | NA | NA | TRBV6-1
CASSFDSDRVPPEQYF | TGTGCCAGCAGCTTCGACTCGGACAGGGTGCCTCCCGAGCAGTACTTC | TRBJ2-7 | 16 | few | TRBD1 | TRBV7-2
CSASKGDREDIQYF | TGCAGTGCTAGTAAGGGGGACAGGGAAGACATTCAGTACTTC | TRBJ2-4 | 14 | NA | TRBD1 | TRBV20-1
CASSYLIRRDRGLEQYF | TGTGCCAGCAGTTACCTCATTCGCCGGGACAGGGGGCTCGAGCAGTACTTC | TRBJ2-7 | 17 | few | TRBD1 | TRBV6-6
CASSPRTGRGPNTGELFF | TGTGCCAGCAGCCCCCGGACGGGGCGGGGGCCGAACACCGGGGAGCTGTTTTTT | TRBJ2-2 | 18 | NA | NA | TRBV7-2
CASGLSQGGQEAFF | TGTGCTAGTGGTTTGAGTCAAGGGGGCCAAGAAGCTTTCTTT | TRBJ1-1 | 14 | few | TRBD1 | TRBV12-5
CASSLVPVVSSYNSPLHF | TGTGCCAGCAGCTTAGTGCCGGTCGTGAGCTCCTATAATTCACCCCTCCACTTT | TRBJ1-6 | 18 | many | NA | TRBV7-2
CASSKGLMNTEAFF | TGTGCCAGCAGTAAAGGGCTAATGAACACTGAAGCTTTCTTT | TRBJ1-1 | 14 | few | NA | TRBV6-1
CASSQVGGLAGELHNEQFF | TGTGCCAGCAGCCAAGTGGGGGGACTAGCGGGGGAACTACACAATGAGCAGTTCTTC | TRBJ2-1 | 19 | NA | TRBD2 | TRBV3-1
CASRPTEGQPQHF | TGTGCCAGCAGGCCTACCGAGGGCCAGCCCCAGCATTTT | TRBJ1-5 | 13 | NA | NA | TRBV2
CASSPSTSVRTDTQYF | TGCGCCAGCAGCCCGTCGACTAGCGTCAGGACAGATACGCAGTATTTT | TRBJ2-3 | 16 | NA | TRBD2 | TRBV4-3
CASSLAGTGGWLQETQHF | TGTGCCAGCAGCTTAGCTGGGACAGGGGGGTGGCTCCAAGAGACCCAGCACTTC | TRBJ2-5 | 18 | NA | TRBD1 | TRBV7-6
CASSLEDVAGESNYGYTF | TGTGCCAGCAGTTTAGAAGACGTTGCTGGGGAATCCAACTATGGCTACACCTTC | TRBJ1-2 | 18 | once | NA | TRBV12-3/TRBV12-4